The 8 T cell receptor beta chains reported below all come from one sample, sequenced in a study of cytomegalovirus exposure and HLA in healthy donors. The PCR was carried out with 60 Vbeta primers and 13 Jbeta primers. Libraries were prepared by immunoSEQ multiplex PCR; TCRdb keeps only in-frame clonotypes and omits some of them. The data contain roughly 150,000 clones, 80% to 85% of them singletons. Sequencing was performed on PBMCs. The source is a male donor in good health and CMV-seronegative.

V is TRBV6-5 and J is TRBJ1-6; D remains ambiguous. V lost 8 bases to trimming and J lost 10 bases, with 18 bases between them. CDR3 length: 14 residues. Per the germline V gene, CDR1 is MNHEY and CDR2 is SVGAGI. The CDR3 DNA sequence: TGTGCCAGCTCCTACGCGTGGGGAGGGTCACCCCTCCACTTT. Encoded protein: CASSYAWGGSPLHF.

The chain carries TRBV19 and TRBJ1-4; 8 positions agree with TRBD1. Trimming took 5 bases from V and 3 from J; bases not matched to a gene: 2. The CDR3 loop spans 14 amino acids. CDR1 and CDR2 from the germline V gene are LNHDA and SQIVND (reference sequence). CDR3 residues: CASSPDRANEKLFF. CDR3 DNA: TGTGCCAGTAGTCCGGACAGGGCTAATGAAAAACTGTTTTTT.

This clone was recorded a few times. The chain combines TRBV6-1 with TRBJ1-6; perhaps TRBD1 as D (6 bases). From germline, CDR1 is MNHNS and CDR2 SASEGT. The CDR3 is 13 amino acids. Deletions cut 7 bases from V and 5 bases from J, with 9 bases between. The CDR3 DNA is TGTGCCAGCACCCGGACAGATAATTCACCCCTCCACTTT. Its translation is CASTRTDNSPLHF.

The chain recombines TRBV7-9 with TRBJ1-1, with 10 positions matching TRBD1. Trimming took 5 bases from V and 2 from J; bases not matched to a gene: 11. The germline CDR1 and CDR2 sequences are SEHNR and FQNEAQ (reference sequence). The CDR3 covers 17 residues. CDR3 coding DNA: TGTGCCAGCAGCCCGCGGGGGACAGGGGTCCCTAACACTGAAGCTTTCTTT. This sequence encodes CASSPRGTGVPNTEAFF.

This chain connects TRBV5-1 to TRBJ2-5, with D possibly matching TRBD1 (6 bases). The CDR3 is 15 amino acids. Germline values: CDR1 SGHRS, CDR2 YFSETQ. Between the trimmed V and J ends, which lost 2 bases and 4 bases, there was a span of 15 bases. The DNA of the CDR3 is TGCGCCAGCAGCTTTTGGCAGGGGATTGGAGAGACCCAGTACTTC. Protein sequence: CASSFWQGIGETQYF.

The chain has TRBV4-2 and TRBJ2-3; TRBD2 is a possible D gene (6 bases). V lost 2 bases, J lost 6 bases, and 15 bases lay in between. CDR1 and CDR2 from the germline V gene are LGHNA and YNFKEQ. CDR3 size: 15 residues. The CDR3 nucleotides are TGTGCCAGCAGCCAACAATCCGGGAGCGAGGATACGCAGTATTTT. It encodes CASSQQSGSEDTQYF.

The chain couples TRBV5-1 to TRBJ2-3; 9 nucleotides agree with TRBD1. The CDR3 consists of 15 residues. The V gene's germline CDR1 is SGHRS and CDR2 YFSETQ. The V segment lost 4 bases and the J segment 4 bases; nucleotides outside the gene matches: 7. CDR3 loop: CASSTGQGLSDTQYF. In nucleotides, the CDR3 is TGCGCCAGCAGCACGGGACAGGGACTATCAGATACGCAGTATTTT.

J is TRBJ2-1 and V is TRBV2; D possibly corresponds to TRBD1 (5 bases). Germline V CDR1 and CDR2: SNHLY, FYNNEI. The CDR3 has 15 residues. With 6 bases removed from V and 9 bases from J, the gap between germline ends came to 21 bases. The CDR3 DNA is TGTGCCAGCAGAGAGCAGGGTGCAGCTACAATTGAGCAGTTCTTC. This translates into CASREQGAATIEQFF.